This T cell receptor (beta chain) came from a study of PD-1 blockade in classical Hodgkin lymphoma. Time point specified: cycle 4 day 1 (C4D1), after less than 7 weeks of nivolumab. Brentuximab vedotin exposure varied, and every patient relapsed after autologous stem cell transplantation. Data came from immunoSEQ multiplex PCR; TCRdb stores just in-frame clones and leaves some out. The sample records several thousand clones, about 83% being singletons. CDR3 size: 14 residues. The germline V gene encodes CDR1 MNHEY and CDR2 SVGAGI. Trimming at V came to 8 bases and at J to 6 bases, leaving 8 bases not matched to a gene.

The chain carries TRBV6-5 and TRBJ2-1; 9 bases line up with TRBD2. This receptor was obtained from a human donor with classical Hodgkin lymphoma. Source: peripheral blood mononuclear cells (PBMCs), taken before the fourth cycle of nivolumab. The CDR3 DNA reads TGTGCCAGCTCGCAAGCTAGCGGGGTCAATGAGCAGTTCTTC. It specifies CASSQASGVNEQFF.